This T cell receptor (beta chain) was identified during a study of cytomegalovirus exposure and HLA in healthy donors. Regarding this clone: As yet, its antigen is unknown.

Researchers ran the PCR with 60 Vbeta and 13 Jbeta primers. Method: immunoSEQ multiplex PCR; TCRdb's copy keeps in-frame clones and lacks some. Here the sample spans 95,000 to 150,000 clones, less than 90% being singletons. Broader study findings: Later analysis indicated greater clonal expansion among HLA-associated TCR beta chains than among equally common other chains.

CDR3 length: 15 amino acids. Trimming left V 6 bases short and J 0 bases short, with 12 bases between. Germline loops: CDR1 LNHDA, CDR2 SQIVND (reference sequence). The sequence came from a man aged 50 to 59 in good health and CMV-seronegative. The sample comprised PBMCs. The chain recombines TRBV19 with TRBJ2-1; tentatively, D is TRBD2 (5 bases). CDR3: CASSTGGSSYNEQFF. The CDR3 nucleotides are TGTGCCAGTAGCACCGGTGGGAGCTCCTACAATGAGCAGTTCTTC.